This TCR beta chain was sequenced during a study of neoadjuvant anti-PD-1 for oral cavity cancer. Whole-study context: Around day 43, patients without progression received a fourth nivolumab dose before surgery.

Described time point: after neoadjuvant nivolumab, at surgical resection. Concerning this clone: The antigen remains unidentified.

Study outcomes and limitations: Only three patients per response group were TCR-analyzed; validation needed.

Germline CDR1 is SGHAT and CDR2 is FQNNGV. Trimming took 7 bases from V and 6 from J; bases not matched to a gene: 16. The CDR3 has 17 residues. PBMC libraries mostly used approximately 0.5 ug of input genomic DNA, with six replicates per sample. Sequenced by immunoSEQ multiplex PCR; TCRdb stores in-frame clones only, minus some. The table has roughly 9,600 clones, around 66% seen once. This chain connects TRBV11-2 to TRBJ1-2; 11 bases match TRBD1. The sample here was PBMCs, taken after nivolumab (anti-PD-1) treatment. The receptor's source is a person aged 40 to 85 with oral cavity squamous cell carcinoma. The DNA of the CDR3 is TGTGCCAGCACCCGTACCGGGACAGGGGGACCTAGTAATGGCTACACCTTC. It yields the protein CASTRTGTGGPSNGYTF.